This T cell receptor (beta chain) was identified in a study of yellow fever vaccine responses in identical twins. Points from the study as a whole: It has been reported that, in twins, the vaccine T cell response seemed partly convergent and partly personalized.

Comments on this clonotype: What it binds is unknown.

A single record per CDR3 protein comes from TCRdb applying MiXCR to the RT-PCR reads. This sample has about 5,800 distinct CDR3 sequences, with just over 65% found just once. This CDR3 is built from 16 residues. The germline gives CDR1 SGHAT, CDR2 FQNNGV. Trimming removed 3 bases from V and 3 bases from J, with 18 bases in between. This specimen was T cells from blood (PBMCs), unsorted or a sorted subset (not recorded which), taken before or after yellow fever vaccination (not recorded which). The TCR was taken from a woman between 18 and 29 years old who received the yellow fever vaccine. The chain is built from TRBV11-2 and TRBJ2-7, with D perhaps TRBD2 (6 bases). The CDR3, as DNA: TGTGCCAGCAGCTTGGGCCGGGAAGGAGGGCTCTACGAGCAGTACTTC. Translated, it gives CASSLGREGGLYEQYF.